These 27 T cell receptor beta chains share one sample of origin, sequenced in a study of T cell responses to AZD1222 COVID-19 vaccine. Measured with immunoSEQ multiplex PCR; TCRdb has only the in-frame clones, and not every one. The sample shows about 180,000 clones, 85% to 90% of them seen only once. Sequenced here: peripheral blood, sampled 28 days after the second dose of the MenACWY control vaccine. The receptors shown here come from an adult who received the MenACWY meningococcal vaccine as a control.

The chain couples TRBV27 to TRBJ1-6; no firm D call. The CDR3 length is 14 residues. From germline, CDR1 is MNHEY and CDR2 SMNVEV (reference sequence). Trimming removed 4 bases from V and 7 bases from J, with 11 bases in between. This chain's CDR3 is CASSYRVLNSPLHF. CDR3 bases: TGTGCCAGCAGTTACCGGGTTCTGAATTCACCCCTCCACTTT.

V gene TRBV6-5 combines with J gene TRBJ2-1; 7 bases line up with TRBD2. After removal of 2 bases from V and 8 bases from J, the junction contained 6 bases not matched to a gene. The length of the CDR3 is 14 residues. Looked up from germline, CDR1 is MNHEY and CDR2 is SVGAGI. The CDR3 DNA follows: TGTGCCAGCAGTTACGGACTAGTGCGCGATGAGCAGTTCTTC. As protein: CASSYGLVRDEQFF.

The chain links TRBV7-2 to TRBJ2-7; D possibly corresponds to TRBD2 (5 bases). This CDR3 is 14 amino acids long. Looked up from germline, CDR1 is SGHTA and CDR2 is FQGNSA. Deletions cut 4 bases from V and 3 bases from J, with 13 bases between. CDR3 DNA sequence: TGTGCCAGCAGCTCCCGGCCGGGAATCTACGAGCAGTACTTC. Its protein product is CASSSRPGIYEQYF. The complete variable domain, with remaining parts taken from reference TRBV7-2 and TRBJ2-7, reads GAGVSQSPSNKVTEKGKDVELRCDPISGHTALYWYRQSLGQGLEFLIYFQGNSAPDKSGLPSDRFSAERTGGSVSTLTIQRTQQEDSAVYLCASSSRPGIYEQYFGPGTRLTVT.

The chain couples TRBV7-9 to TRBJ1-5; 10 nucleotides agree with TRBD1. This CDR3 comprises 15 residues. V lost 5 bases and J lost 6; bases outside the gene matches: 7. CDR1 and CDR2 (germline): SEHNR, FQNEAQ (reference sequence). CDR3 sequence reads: CASSRTGGEAQPQHF. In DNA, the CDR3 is TGTGCCAGCAGCCGGACAGGGGGTGAGGCTCAGCCCCAGCATTTT.

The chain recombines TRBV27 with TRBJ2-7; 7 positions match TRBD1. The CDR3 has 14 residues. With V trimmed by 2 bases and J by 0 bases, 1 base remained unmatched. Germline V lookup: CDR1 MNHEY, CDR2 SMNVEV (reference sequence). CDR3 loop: CASSLNRGSYEQYF. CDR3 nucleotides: TGTGCCAGCAGTTTAAACAGGGGCTCCTACGAGCAGTACTTC.

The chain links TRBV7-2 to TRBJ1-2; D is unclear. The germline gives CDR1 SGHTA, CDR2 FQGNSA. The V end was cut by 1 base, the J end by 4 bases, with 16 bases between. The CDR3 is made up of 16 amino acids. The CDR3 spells CASSLDAANRRYGYTF. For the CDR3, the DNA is TGTGCCAGCAGCTTAGACGCTGCCAATCGGCGCTATGGCTACACCTTC.

CDR3 loop: CASSTQPSGGNEQYF. The CDR3, as DNA: TGTGCCAGCAGCACACAACCCTCAGGGGGGAACGAGCAGTACTTC. The chain employs TRBV11-2 and TRBJ2-7; TRBD1 is a possible D gene (7 bases). The V end lost 5 bases, the J end lost 5 bases, and 19 bases lay between the germline ends. Germline-derived CDR1 and CDR2 are SGHAT and FQNNGV. The CDR3 is 15 residues long.

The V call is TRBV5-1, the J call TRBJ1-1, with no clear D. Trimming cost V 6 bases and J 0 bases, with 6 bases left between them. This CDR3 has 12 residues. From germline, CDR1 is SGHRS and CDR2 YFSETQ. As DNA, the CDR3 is TGCGCCAGCATGGGGATGAACACTGAAGCTTTCTTT. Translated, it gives CASMGMNTEAFF.

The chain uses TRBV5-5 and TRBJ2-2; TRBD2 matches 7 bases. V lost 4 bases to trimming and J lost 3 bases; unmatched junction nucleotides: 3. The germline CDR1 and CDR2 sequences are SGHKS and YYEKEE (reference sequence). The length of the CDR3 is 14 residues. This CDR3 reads CASSPRGDTGELFF. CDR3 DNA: TGTGCCAGCAGCCCCCGGGGGGACACCGGGGAGCTGTTTTTT.

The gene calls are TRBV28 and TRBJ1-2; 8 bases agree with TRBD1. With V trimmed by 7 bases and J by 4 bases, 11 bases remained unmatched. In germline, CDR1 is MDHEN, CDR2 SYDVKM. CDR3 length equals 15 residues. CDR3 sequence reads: CASTDRTGRTYGYTF. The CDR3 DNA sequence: TGTGCCAGCACCGACCGGACAGGGAGGACCTATGGCTACACCTTC.

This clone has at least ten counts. CDR3 sequence reads: CASSKTGPSGNTIYF. The CDR3, as DNA: TGTGCCAGCAGTAAGACAGGCCCCTCTGGAAACACCATATATTTT. The chain uses TRBV6-5 and TRBJ1-3, with a tentative D call TRBD1 (6 bases). Trimming took off 5 bases at V and 0 bases at J, with 11 bases between the two ends. This CDR3 has 15 amino acids. CDR1 and CDR2 from the germline V gene are MNHEY and SVGAGI.

DNA for the CDR3: TGCGCCAGCAGCCAAGATTGGGGCCAGGGGACAGATGGGTACGAGCAGTACTTC. Translated: CASSQDWGQGTDGYEQYF. The genes are TRBV4-3 and TRBJ2-7; 7 bases match TRBD1. Trimming cost V 0 bases and J 4 bases; bases outside gene matches: 15. CDR1 is LGHNA and CDR2 is YSLEER in the germline V gene. The CDR3 has 18 amino acids.

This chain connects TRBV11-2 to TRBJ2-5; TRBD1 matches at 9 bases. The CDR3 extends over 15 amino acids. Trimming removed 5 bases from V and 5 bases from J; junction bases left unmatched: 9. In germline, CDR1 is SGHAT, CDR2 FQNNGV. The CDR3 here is CASSPIQGAVETQYF. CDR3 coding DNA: TGTGCCAGCAGCCCCATACAGGGGGCAGTGGAGACCCAGTACTTC.

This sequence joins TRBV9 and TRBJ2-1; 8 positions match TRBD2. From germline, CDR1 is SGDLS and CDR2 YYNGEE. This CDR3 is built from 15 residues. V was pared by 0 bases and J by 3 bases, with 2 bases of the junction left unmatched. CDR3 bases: TGTGCCAGCAGCGTAGCGGGAGGGCTCTACAATGAGCAGTTCTTC. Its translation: CASSVAGGLYNEQFF.

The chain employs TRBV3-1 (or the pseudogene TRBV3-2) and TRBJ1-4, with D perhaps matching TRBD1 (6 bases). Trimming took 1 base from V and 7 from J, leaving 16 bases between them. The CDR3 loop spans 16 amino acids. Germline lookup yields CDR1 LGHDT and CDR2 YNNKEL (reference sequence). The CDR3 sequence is CASSQVFLGAGEKLFF. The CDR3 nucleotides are TGTGCCAGCAGCCAAGTCTTTTTGGGGGCTGGTGAAAAACTGTTTTTT.

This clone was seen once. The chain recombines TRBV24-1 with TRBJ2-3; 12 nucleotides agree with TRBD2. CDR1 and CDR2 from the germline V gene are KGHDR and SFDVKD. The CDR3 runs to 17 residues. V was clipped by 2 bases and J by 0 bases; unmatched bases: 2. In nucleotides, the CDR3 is TGTGCCACCAGTGATTCAGGACTAGCGGGGAGCACAGATACGCAGTATTTT. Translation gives CATSDSGLAGSTDTQYF.

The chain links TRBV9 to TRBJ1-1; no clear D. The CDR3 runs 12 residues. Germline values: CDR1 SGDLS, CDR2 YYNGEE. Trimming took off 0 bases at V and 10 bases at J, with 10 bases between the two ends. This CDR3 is CASSVGPGRAFF. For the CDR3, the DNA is TGTGCCAGCAGCGTAGGCCCCGGGAGAGCTTTCTTT.

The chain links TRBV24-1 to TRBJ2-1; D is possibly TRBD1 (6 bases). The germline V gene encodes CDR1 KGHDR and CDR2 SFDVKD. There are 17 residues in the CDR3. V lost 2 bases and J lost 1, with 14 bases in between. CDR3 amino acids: CATSDYGIQGSYNEQFF. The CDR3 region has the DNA TGTGCCACCAGTGATTATGGTATTCAGGGGTCCTACAATGAGCAGTTCTTC.

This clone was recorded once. The CDR3: CAISESRRTSGTSGEQFF. The CDR3, as DNA: TGTGCCATCAGTGAGTCTAGGCGGACTAGCGGGACATCGGGTGAGCAGTTCTTC. The chain uses TRBV10-3 and TRBJ2-1; 12 nucleotides align to TRBD2. The germline V gene encodes CDR1 ENHRY and CDR2 SYGVKD. The CDR3 is 18 residues long. Losses at the gene ends were 0 bases for V and 9 bases for J; bases not matched to a gene: 12.

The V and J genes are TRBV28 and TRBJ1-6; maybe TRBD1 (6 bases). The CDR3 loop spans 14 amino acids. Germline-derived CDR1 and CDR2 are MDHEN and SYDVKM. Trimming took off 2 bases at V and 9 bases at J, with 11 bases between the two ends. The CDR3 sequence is CASSLAGESSPLHF. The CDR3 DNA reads TGTGCCAGCAGTTTAGCAGGGGAAAGTTCACCCCTCCACTTT.

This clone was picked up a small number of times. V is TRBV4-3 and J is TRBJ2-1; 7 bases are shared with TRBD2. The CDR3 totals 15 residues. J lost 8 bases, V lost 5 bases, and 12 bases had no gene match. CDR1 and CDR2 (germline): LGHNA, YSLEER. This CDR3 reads CASSTVGGSYHEQFF. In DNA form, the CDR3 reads TGCGCCAGCAGCACTGTTGGCGGGAGCTATCATGAGCAGTTCTTC.

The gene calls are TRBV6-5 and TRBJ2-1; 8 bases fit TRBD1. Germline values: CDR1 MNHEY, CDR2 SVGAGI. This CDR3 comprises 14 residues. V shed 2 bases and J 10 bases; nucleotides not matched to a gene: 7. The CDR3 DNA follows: TGTGCCAGCAGTTACCCGGACAGGGCTGGCGAGCAGTTCTTC. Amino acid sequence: CASSYPDRAGEQFF.

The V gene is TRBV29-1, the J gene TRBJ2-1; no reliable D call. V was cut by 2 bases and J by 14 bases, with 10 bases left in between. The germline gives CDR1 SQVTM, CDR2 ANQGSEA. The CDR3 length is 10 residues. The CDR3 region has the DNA TGCAGCGTTGAATACAGTTCTGAGTTCTTC. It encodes CSVEYSSEFF.

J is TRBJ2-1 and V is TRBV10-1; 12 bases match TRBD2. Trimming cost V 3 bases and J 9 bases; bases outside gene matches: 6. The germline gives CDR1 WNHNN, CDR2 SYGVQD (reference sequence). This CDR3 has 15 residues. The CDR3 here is CASSDLAGGQGEQFF. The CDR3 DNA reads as TGCGCCAGCAGTGATCTAGCGGGAGGGCAAGGTGAGCAGTTCTTC.

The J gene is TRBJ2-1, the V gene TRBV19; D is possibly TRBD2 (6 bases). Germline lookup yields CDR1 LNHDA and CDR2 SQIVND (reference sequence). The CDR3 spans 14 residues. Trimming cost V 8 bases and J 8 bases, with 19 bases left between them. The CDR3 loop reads CASSAGFIVDEQFF. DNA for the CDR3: TGTGCCAGTTCGGCGGGATTTATTGTTGATGAGCAGTTCTTC. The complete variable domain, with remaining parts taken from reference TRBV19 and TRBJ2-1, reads DGGITQSPKYLFRKEGQNVTLSCEQNLNHDAMYWYRQDPGQGLRLIYYSQIVNDFQKGDIAEGYSVSREKKESFPLTVTSAQKNPTAFYLCASSAGFIVDEQFFGPGTRLTVL.

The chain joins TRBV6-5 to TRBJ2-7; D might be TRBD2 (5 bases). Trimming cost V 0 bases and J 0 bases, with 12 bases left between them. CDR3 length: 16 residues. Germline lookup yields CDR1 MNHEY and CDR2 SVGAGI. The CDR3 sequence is CASSYSRVGHSYEQYF. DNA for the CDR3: TGTGCCAGCAGTTACTCGAGGGTTGGGCACTCCTACGAGCAGTACTTC.

In DNA, the CDR3 is TGCGCCAGCAGCCCGACAGTGGGAGAGACCCAGTACTTC. As protein: CASSPTVGETQYF. The chain employs TRBV10-1 and TRBJ2-5, with D possibly TRBD1 on 5 matching bases. Trimming stripped 6 bases from V and 4 bases from J, with 12 bases between. CDR1 WNHNN and CDR2 SYGVQD come from the germline V gene (reference sequence). The CDR3 sequence is 13 residues long.